The sequence of this T cell receptor (beta chain) was determined in a study of tissue T cells after allogeneic stem cell transplantation. Overall study results and limits: Anatomically similar tissues had similar TCR repertoires within each patient.

The CDR3 length is 15 residues. Germline V gene sequence: CDR1 FNHDT, CDR2 SITEND (reference sequence). V lost 5 bases to trimming and J lost 0 bases; unmatched junction nucleotides: 2. TCRdb keeps only in-frame clones here, not all; method: immunoSEQ multiplex PCR. Here the sample spans 6,800 or so clones, roughly two thirds being singletons. Turning to this clone: The target antigen is unknown. Genes and germline come from the mouse. The CDR3 end lies 1 residue beyond the end of the read and is filled in from the germline J gene.

Sequencing input: blood. This chain uses TRBV19 with TRBJ2-3, with 11 bases aligning to TRBD2. The source is a female BALB/c mouse in good health. Mice of this strain are of MHC haplotype H2-d. The CDR3 reads CASRRLGGSAETLYF. The CDR3 bases that were read are TGTGCCAGCAGAAGACTGGGGGGGAGTGCAGAAACGCTGTAT.